Following are 14 T cell receptor beta chains from one sample sequenced in a study of tumor-infiltrating lymphocytes in localized non-small cell lung cancer. The repertoire was sequenced with immunoSEQ multiplex PCR; TCRdb's copy has only in-frame clones and lacks some. The sample carries 5,500 to 8,500 clones, around 74% recorded once. The specimen sequenced was lung tumor tissue. These receptors were obtained from a human donor with non-small cell lung cancer.

The chain couples TRBV29-1 to TRBJ1-1, with TRBD1 matching over 8 bases. Germline values: CDR1 SQVTM, CDR2 ANQGSEA. The CDR3 sequence is 14 residues long. The junction had 13 bases not matched to a gene; V was cut back by 7 bases and J by 6 bases. CDR3 amino acids: CSARQGARKSEAFF. CDR3 nucleotides: TGCAGCGCTAGGCAGGGGGCGCGGAAGTCTGAAGCTTTCTTT.

The chain couples TRBV29-1 to TRBJ2-1; TRBD1 aligns across 7 bases. This CDR3 is built from 13 residues. Losses at the gene ends were 4 bases for V and 3 bases for J; bases not matched to a gene: 3. The germline V gene has CDR1 SQVTM and CDR2 ANQGSEA. CDR3 DNA sequence: TGCAGCGTTGGACAGGGCGGCTACAATGAGCAGTTCTTC. Amino acid sequence: CSVGQGGYNEQFF.

This clone was seen only a few times. The rearrangement links TRBV10-3 to TRBJ1-2; a weak D match, TRBD1 (6 bases). Germline V gene lookup returns CDR1 ENHRY and CDR2 SYGVKD. The CDR3 runs to 12 residues. V shed 3 bases and J shed 8 bases, with 10 bases lying between them. The CDR3 sequence is CAISETGFGYTF. The CDR3 coding sequence is TGTGCCATCAGTGAAACAGGGTTCGGCTACACCTTC.

This rearrangement joins TRBV30 to TRBJ1-2, with TRBD1 matching 9 bases. CDR1 and CDR2 (germline): GTSNPN, SVGIG (reference sequence). The junction had 9 bases not matched to a gene; V was cut back by 3 bases and J by 4 bases. This CDR3 region has 15 residues. The CDR3 reads CAWRPTGQGSYGYTF. The CDR3 DNA is TGTGCCTGGAGGCCGACCGGACAGGGGAGCTATGGCTACACCTTC.

This clone was seen more than once but under ten times. V is TRBV18 and J is TRBJ2-7; D perhaps matches TRBD1 (6 bases). This CDR3 has 14 amino acids. CDR1 and CDR2 from the germline V gene are KGHSH and LQKENI. V lost 2 bases, J lost 6 bases, and 14 bases lay in between. CDR3 sequence reads: CASSPDLGGSEQYF. CDR3 in DNA: TGTGCCAGCTCACCAGATTTAGGGGGATCCGAGCAGTACTTC.

The chain joins TRBV6-5 to TRBJ1-5; D unclear. The CDR3 is 14 residues long. The germline V gene encodes CDR1 MNHEY and CDR2 SVGAGI. Deletions cut 2 bases from V and 3 bases from J, with 8 bases between. CDR3 sequence: CASSYKPVNQPQHF. The CDR3 DNA reads TGTGCCAGCAGTTACAAACCGGTCAATCAGCCCCAGCATTTT.

The V gene is TRBV14, the J gene TRBJ2-3, with 7 bases fitting TRBD1. The germline gives CDR1 SGHDN, CDR2 FVKESK. With V trimmed by 0 bases and J by 3 bases, 9 bases remained unmatched. The length of the CDR3 is 17 residues. The CDR3 protein is CASSQDQLGRGTDTQYF. Here the CDR3 DNA reads TGTGCCAGCAGCCAAGATCAGTTGGGCAGGGGGACAGATACGCAGTATTTT.

This clone was seen more than once but under ten times. V gene TRBV4-1 combines with J gene TRBJ2-2; 8 positions match TRBD1. Germline V gene lookup returns CDR1 MGHRA and CDR2 YSYEKL. The CDR3 is 16 residues long. The V gene end was trimmed by 4 bases and the J gene end by 6 bases; junction bases not matched to a gene: 10. The CDR3 spells CASSPGQGKGAGELFF. The CDR3 DNA follows: TGCGCCAGCAGCCCCGGACAGGGTAAGGGCGCCGGGGAGCTGTTTTTT.

V and J are TRBV25-1 and TRBJ2-1; 12 positions agree with TRBD2. J gave up 10 bases and V 3 bases, and 16 bases lay outside the gene matches. The germline gives CDR1 MGHDK, CDR2 SYGVNS. The CDR3 consists of 18 residues. The CDR3 region has the DNA TGTGCCAGCAGTGATGACCTGGGGGCTAGCGGGAGGGCCTGGGAGCAGTTCTTC. Protein: CASSDDLGASGRAWEQFF.

The V gene is TRBV4-2, the J gene TRBJ1-3; no firm D call. The V end lost 4 bases, the J end lost 2 bases, and 15 bases lay between the germline ends. The CDR3 contains 16 residues. Germline CDR1 reads LGHNA; CDR2 reads YNFKEQ. The CDR3 sequence is CASSRQSGEPGNTIYF. The CDR3, as DNA: TGTGCCAGCAGCCGCCAGAGCGGGGAACCTGGAAACACCATATATTTT.

This sequence joins TRBV5-6 and TRBJ1-2, with no clear D. CDR1 is SGHDT, CDR2 YYEEEE, per germline. The V gene lost 1 base and the J gene lost 7 bases, with 11 bases spanning the gap. The CDR3 has 13 amino acids. The CDR3 reads CASSLSGVPGYTF. In DNA form, the CDR3 reads TGTGCCAGCAGCTTGAGTGGGGTTCCTGGCTACACCTTC.

This clone was counted once. The chain carries TRBV13 and TRBJ1-5, with D possibly TRBD1 on 5 matching bases. The CDR3 length is 14 residues. Germline lookup yields CDR1 PRHDT and CDR2 FYEKMQ (reference sequence). V lost 3 bases and J lost 5, with 11 bases in between. Here the CDR3 reads CASSFGHGDQPQHF. DNA for the CDR3: TGTGCCAGCAGCTTCGGACACGGGGATCAGCCCCAGCATTTT.

V usage is TRBV4-2 and J usage is TRBJ1-3, with D maybe TRBD1 (5 bases). V was cut by 0 bases and J by 4 bases, with 10 bases left in between. Germline V gene data show CDR1 as LGHNA and CDR2 as YNFKEQ. This CDR3 region has 15 residues. DNA for the CDR3: TGTGCCAGCAGCCAAGAGGGGGGGGTCGGAAACACCATATATTTT. It is translated as CASSQEGGVGNTIYF.

V is TRBV10-2 and J is TRBJ1-1, with TRBD1 as a possible D gene (6 bases). There are 13 residues in the CDR3. CDR1 is WSHSY, CDR2 SAAADI, per germline. V lost 7 bases and J 2 bases, leaving 11 bases between the germline ends. The CDR3 nucleotides are TGCGCCAGCATTGCAGGGGATAACACTGAAGCTTTCTTT. Its translation is CASIAGDNTEAFF.